This T cell receptor (beta chain) was found in a study of long-term antiretroviral therapy in people with HIV. HIV-positive participants all received treatment in the United States. This CDR3 has 18 residues. V gave up 2 bases and J gave up 5 bases; unmatched junction bases: 13. From germline, CDR1 is WSHSY and CDR2 SAAADI. The assay, immunoSEQ v3.0, was run at survey level. Clones were read by immunoSEQ multiplex PCR, and TCRdb kept only the in-frame ones, dropping some. The repertoire holds more than 15,000 clones, with roughly 80% as singletons. This clone has just one count. The chain couples TRBV10-2 to TRBJ2-5; 11 bases fit TRBD2. This TCR derives from a young man with HIV. The source was unsorted PBMCs, collected 0.5 years before starting antiretroviral therapy. The CDR3 region is CASSEHFGSGGARETQYF. The CDR3 DNA reads TGCGCCAGCAGTGAGCATTTCGGTAGCGGGGGGGCACGGGAGACCCAGTACTTC.